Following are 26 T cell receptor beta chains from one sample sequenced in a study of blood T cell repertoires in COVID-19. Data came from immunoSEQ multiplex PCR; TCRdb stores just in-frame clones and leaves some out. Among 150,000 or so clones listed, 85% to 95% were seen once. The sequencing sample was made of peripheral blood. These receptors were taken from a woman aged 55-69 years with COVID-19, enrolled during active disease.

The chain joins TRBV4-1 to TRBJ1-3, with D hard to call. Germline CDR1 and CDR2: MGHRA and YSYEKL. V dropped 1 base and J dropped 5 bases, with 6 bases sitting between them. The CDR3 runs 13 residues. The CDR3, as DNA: TGCGCCAGCAGCCAAGGAGTAAGAAACACCATATATTTT. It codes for CASSQGVRNTIYF.

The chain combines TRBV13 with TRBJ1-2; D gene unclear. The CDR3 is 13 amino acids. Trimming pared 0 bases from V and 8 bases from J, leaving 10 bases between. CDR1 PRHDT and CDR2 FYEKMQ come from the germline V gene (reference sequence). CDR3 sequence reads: CASSLGQSWGYTF. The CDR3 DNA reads TGTGCCAGCAGCTTAGGACAGTCCTGGGGCTACACCTTC.

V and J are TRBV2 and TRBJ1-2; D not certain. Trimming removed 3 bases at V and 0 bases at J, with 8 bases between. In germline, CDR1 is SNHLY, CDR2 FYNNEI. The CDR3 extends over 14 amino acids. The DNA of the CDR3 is TGTGCCAGCAGTGAGCACTCCACTAACTATGGCTACACCTTC. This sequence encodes CASSEHSTNYGYTF.

The CDR3 loop reads CASSFYRGRVPEAFF. The CDR3 DNA reads as TGTGCCAGCAGCTTCTACAGGGGGCGAGTCCCTGAAGCTTTCTTT. The chain combines TRBV7-2 with TRBJ1-1; 9 bases fit TRBD1. Losses at the gene ends were 3 bases for V and 6 bases for J; bases not matched to a gene: 8. The CDR3 contains 15 residues. CDR1 and CDR2 from the germline V gene are SGHTA and FQGNSA.

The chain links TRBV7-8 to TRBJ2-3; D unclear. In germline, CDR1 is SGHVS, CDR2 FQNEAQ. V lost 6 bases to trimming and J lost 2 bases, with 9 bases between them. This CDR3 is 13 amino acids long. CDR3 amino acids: CASREKYTDTQYF. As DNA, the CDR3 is TGTGCCAGCAGGGAGAAATACACAGATACGCAGTATTTT.

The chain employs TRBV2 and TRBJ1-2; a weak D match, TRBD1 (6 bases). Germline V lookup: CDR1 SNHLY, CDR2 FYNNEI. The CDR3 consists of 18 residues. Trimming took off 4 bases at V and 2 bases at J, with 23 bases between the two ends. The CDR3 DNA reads TGTGCCAGCAGTGCAAGACCTCCTTTCAACAGGGTGAACTATGGCTACACCTTC. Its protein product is CASSARPPFNRVNYGYTF.

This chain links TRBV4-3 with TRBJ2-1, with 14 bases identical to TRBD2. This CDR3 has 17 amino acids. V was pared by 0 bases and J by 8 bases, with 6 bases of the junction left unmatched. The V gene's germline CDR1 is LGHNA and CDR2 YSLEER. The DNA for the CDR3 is TGCGCCAGCAGCCAAGATGTGACTAGCGGGGGGGCCGATGAGCAGTTCTTC. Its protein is CASSQDVTSGGADEQFF.

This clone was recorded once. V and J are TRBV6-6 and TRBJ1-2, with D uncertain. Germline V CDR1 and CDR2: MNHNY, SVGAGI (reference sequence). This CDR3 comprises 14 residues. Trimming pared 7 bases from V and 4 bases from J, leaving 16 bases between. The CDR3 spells CASIGSHPSYGYTF. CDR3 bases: TGTGCCAGCATCGGGTCCCATCCCTCCTATGGCTACACCTTC.

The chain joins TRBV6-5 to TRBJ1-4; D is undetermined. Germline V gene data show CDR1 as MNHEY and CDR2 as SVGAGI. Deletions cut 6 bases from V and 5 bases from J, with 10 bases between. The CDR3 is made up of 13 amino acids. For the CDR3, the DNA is TGTGCCAGCAGGGCCCCTGGCAATGAAAAACTGTTTTTT. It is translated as CASRAPGNEKLFF.

CDR3 amino acids: CASSRGGETQYF. CDR3 DNA sequence: TGTGCCAGTAGTAGGGGAGGAGAGACCCAGTACTTC. The chain combines TRBV19 with TRBJ2-5, with D perhaps TRBD2 (6 bases). The CDR3 spans 12 residues. The germline gives CDR1 LNHDA, CDR2 SQIVND (reference sequence). V was clipped by 4 bases and J by 4 bases, with 7 bases between them.

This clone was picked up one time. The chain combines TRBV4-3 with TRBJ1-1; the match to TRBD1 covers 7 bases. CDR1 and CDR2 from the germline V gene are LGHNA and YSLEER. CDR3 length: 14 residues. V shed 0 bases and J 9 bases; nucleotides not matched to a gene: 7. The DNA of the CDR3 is TGCGCCAGCAGCCAAGATATTTTGAGGGGGCAAGCTTTCTTT. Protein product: CASSQDILRGQAFF.

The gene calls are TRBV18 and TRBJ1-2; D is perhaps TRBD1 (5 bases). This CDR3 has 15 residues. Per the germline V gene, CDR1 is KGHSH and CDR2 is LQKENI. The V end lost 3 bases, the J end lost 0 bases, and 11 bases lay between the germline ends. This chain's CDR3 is CASSPGGVPNYGYTF. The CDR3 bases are TGTGCCAGCTCACCGGGAGGGGTCCCTAACTATGGCTACACCTTC.

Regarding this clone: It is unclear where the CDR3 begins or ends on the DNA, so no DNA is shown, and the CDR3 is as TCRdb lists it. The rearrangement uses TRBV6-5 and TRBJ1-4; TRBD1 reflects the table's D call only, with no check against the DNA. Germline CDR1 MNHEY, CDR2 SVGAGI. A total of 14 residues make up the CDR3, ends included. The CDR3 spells CASSYTVGAGSVFF.

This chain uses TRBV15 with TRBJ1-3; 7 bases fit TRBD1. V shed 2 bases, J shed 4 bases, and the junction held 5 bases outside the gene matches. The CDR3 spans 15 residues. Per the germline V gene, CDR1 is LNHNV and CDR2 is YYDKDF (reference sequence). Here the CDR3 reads CATSRPGQSGNTIYF. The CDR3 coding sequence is TGTGCCACCAGCAGACCGGGACAGTCGGGAAACACCATATATTTT.

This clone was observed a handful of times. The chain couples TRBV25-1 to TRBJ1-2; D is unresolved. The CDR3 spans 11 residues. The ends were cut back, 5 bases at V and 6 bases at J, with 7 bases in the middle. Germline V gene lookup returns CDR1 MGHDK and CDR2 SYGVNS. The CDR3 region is CASSNTHGYTF. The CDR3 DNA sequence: TGTGCCAGCAGTAACACGCATGGCTACACCTTC.

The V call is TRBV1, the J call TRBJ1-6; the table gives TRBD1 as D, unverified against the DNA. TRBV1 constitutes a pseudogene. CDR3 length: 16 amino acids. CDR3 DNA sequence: TGCACCAGCAGCCGCTGGCTCAACAGGGATCAGTCACCCCTCCACTTT. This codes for CTSSRWLNRDQSPLHF.

In nucleotides, the CDR3 is TGTGCCAGCAGCCAAGATCCCGGCCAGGTCAGTGCTAACTATGGCTACACCTTC. Protein product: CASSQDPGQVSANYGYTF. The chain has TRBV4-2 and TRBJ1-2; D uncertain. V was cut by 0 bases and J by 0 bases, with 17 bases left in between. The CDR3 has 18 residues. Germline CDR1 reads LGHNA; CDR2 reads YNFKEQ.

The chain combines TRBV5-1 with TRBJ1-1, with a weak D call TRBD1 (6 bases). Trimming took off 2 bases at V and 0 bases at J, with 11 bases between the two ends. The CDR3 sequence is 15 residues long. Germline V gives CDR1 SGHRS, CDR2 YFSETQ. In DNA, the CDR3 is TGCGCCAGCAGCTTACAGGGCAGCTTGAACACTGAAGCTTTCTTT. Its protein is CASSLQGSLNTEAFF.

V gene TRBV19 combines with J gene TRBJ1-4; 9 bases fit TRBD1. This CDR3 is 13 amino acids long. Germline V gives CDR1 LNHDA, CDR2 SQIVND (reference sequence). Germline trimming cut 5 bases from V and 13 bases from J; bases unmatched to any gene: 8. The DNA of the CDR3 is TGTGCCAGTAGTGGGACAGGGTACCGTGGACTGTTTTTT. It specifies CASSGTGYRGLFF.

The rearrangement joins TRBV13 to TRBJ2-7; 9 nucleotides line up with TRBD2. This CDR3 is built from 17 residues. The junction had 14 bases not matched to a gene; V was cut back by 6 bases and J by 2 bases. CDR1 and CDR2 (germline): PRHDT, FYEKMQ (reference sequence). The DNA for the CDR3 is TGTGCCAGCAGTCACTATAGCGGGGGCCGTTACACCTACGAGCAGTACTTC. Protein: CASSHYSGGRYTYEQYF.

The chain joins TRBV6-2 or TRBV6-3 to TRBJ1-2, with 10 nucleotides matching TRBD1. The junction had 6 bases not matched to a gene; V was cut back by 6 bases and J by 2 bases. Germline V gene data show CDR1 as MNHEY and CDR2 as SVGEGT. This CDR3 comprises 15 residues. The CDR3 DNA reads TGTGCCAGCAGCCAGACAGGGGGCGCGAACTATGGCTACACCTTC. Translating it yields CASSQTGGANYGYTF.

DNA for the CDR3: TGTGCCAGCAGCCGACAGACGCGGACCGGGGAGCTGTTTTTT. Protein: CASSRQTRTGELFF. The V and J genes are TRBV6-5 and TRBJ2-2; D possibly corresponds to TRBD1 (5 bases). This CDR3 contains 14 residues. Germline CDR1 MNHEY, CDR2 SVGAGI. Trimming removed 6 bases from V and 5 bases from J, with 13 bases in between.

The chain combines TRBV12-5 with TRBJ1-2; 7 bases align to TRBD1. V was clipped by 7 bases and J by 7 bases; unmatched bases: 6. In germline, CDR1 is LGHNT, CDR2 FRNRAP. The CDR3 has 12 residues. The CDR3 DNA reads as TGTGCTAGTGCCTCGACAGGGTTTGGCTACACCTTC. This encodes CASASTGFGYTF.

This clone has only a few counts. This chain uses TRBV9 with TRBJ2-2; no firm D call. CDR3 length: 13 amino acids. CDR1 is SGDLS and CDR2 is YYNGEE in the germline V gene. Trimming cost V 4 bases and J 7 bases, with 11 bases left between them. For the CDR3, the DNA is TGTGCCAGCAGCATCTCCGGGTTCGGGGAGCTGTTTTTT. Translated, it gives CASSISGFGELFF.

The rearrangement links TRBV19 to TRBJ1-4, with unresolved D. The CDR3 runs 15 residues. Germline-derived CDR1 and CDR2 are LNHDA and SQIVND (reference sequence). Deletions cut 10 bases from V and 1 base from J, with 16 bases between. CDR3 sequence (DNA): TGTGCCACCGGCCAGGCAGTCCAAACTAATGAAAAACTGTTTTTT. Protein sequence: CATGQAVQTNEKLFF.

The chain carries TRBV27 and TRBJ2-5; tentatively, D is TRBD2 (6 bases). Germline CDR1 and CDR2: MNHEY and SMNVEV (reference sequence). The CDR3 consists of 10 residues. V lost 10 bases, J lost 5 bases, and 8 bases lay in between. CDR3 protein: CATRGETQYF. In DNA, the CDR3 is TGTGCCACCCGGGGGGAGACCCAGTACTTC.